Listed below are T cell receptor beta chains from one sample, sequenced in a study of OX40 agonist ivuxolimab in advanced cancers. Some clones are missing from TCRdb's copy, which holds only in-frame ones; the method was immunoSEQ multiplex PCR. The data hold fewer than 140,000 clones, with just over 90% observed a single time. Sequenced material: CD4+ or CD8+ T cells sorted from blood, taken in a trial of the OX40 agonist ivuxolimab. The receptors were gathered from an adult with an advanced solid tumor such as melanoma, head and neck, liver or kidney cancer. Each CDR3 is given with its conserved first and last residue.

length	V	J	CDR3
15	TRBV5-1	TRBJ2-5	CASSLTPTRAETQYF
14	TRBV6-5	TRBJ2-5	CASSKTSGRETQYF
14	TRBV2	TRBJ2-3	CASKRLQNTDTQYF
10	TRBV6-1	TRBJ2-1	CASSDNEQFF
15	TRBV18	TRBJ1-4	CASSPLGQGGEKLFF
13	TRBV19	TRBJ2-5	CASSMSGVETQYF
16	TRBV19	TRBJ2-3	CASSTRGRQFTDTQYF
15	TRBV10-1	TRBJ2-1	CASSDPLIVGNGQFF
16	TRBV9	TRBJ2-7	CASSVAPYGTYNEQYF
14	TRBV7-9	TRBJ1-4	CASSPGTQNEKLFF
13	TRBV27	TRBJ2-3	CASSLLPSDTQYF
16	TRBV5-4	TRBJ1-3	CASSLGTASSGNTIYF
14	TRBV10-3	TRBJ2-1	CAIRGGDSYNEQFF
14	TRBV10-1	TRBJ1-6	CASSERGSRSPLHF
15	TRBV4-1	TRBJ2-1	CASSPTGGGADEQFF
13	TRBV7-2	TRBJ2-1	CASSPGQINEQFF
17	TRBV27	TRBJ2-1	CASSFPPTSGGANEQFF
13	TRBV6-1	TRBJ2-7	CASSHTPGYEQYF
13	TRBV27	TRBJ2-3	CASRGTSQDTQYF
14	TRBV28	TRBJ1-5	CASSLTGWRQPQHF
15	TRBV7-2	TRBJ2-2	CASSFLRANTGELFF
15	TRBV11-2	TRBJ1-5	CASSSLQGINQPQHF
15	TRBV12-5	TRBJ2-3	CASGLGLAGGVTQYF
12	TRBV30	TRBJ1-6	CAWSRDSSPLHF
17	TRBV4-3	TRBJ2-3	CASSQDLRRGTTDTQYF
15	TRBV7-2	TRBJ2-7	CASSLASARVDEQYF
12	TRBV6-5	TRBJ2-5	CASRWYQETQYF
14	TRBV19	TRBJ2-2	CASSLAGNTGELFF
14	TRBV7-9	TRBJ2-5	CASSSKTGGETQYF
13	TRBV6-6	TRBJ2-5	CASGRQEQETQYF
14	TRBV5-6	TRBJ2-5	CASSLAGPWETQYF
15	TRBV28	TRBJ2-3	CASRPQGGPTDTQYF
14	TRBV19	TRBJ1-4	CASSIGQGPWELFF
15	TRBV7-2	TRBJ2-1	CASSLAQGAYNEQFF
15	TRBV28	TRBJ1-1	CASSSPENPNTEAFF
17	TRBV4-3	TRBJ2-7	CASSQSLIRATPGEQYF
17	TRBV7-2	TRBJ1-5	CASSLMAPQWGNQPQHF